These T cell receptor beta chains were read from a single sample in a study of T cell responses to AZD1222 COVID-19 vaccine. Only in-frame clones appear in the TCRdb table, and some are missing; sequencing was by immunoSEQ multiplex PCR. Among around 130,000 clones listed, 80% to 90% were seen once. The sample here was peripheral blood, taken 28 days after the second AZD1222 dose. These receptors were collected from an adult who received the AZD1222 COVID-19 vaccine. Both conserved end residues are trimmed from each CDR3.

CDR3 protein: ASSQQSAGDYGYT
J gene: TRBJ1-2
V gene: TRBV11-2

CDR3 protein: ASSLGQDLDGYT
J gene: TRBJ1-2
V gene: TRBV13

CDR3 protein: ASSSTTSYNEQF
J gene: TRBJ2-1
V gene: TRBV18

CDR3 protein: ASSLAVSGNTIY
J gene: TRBJ1-3
V gene: TRBV7-9

CDR3 protein: ASSPRPGHYGYT
J gene: TRBJ1-2
V gene: TRBV3-1/TRBV3-2

CDR3 protein: ASSSFYLPDREGTEAF
J gene: TRBJ1-1
V gene: TRBV3-1/TRBV3-2

CDR3 protein: ASRTRDTTEAF
J gene: TRBJ1-1
V gene: TRBV6-5

CDR3 protein: ASSPGSYNEQF
J gene: TRBJ2-1
V gene: TRBV11-2

CDR3 protein: ASSLTVRGGTEAF
J gene: TRBJ1-1
V gene: TRBV11-2

CDR3 protein: ASSQDFGTGGKLF
J gene: TRBJ1-4
V gene: TRBV4-1

CDR3 protein: ASSFRDDNEQF
J gene: TRBJ2-1
V gene: TRBV5-1

CDR3 protein: ASSQGLRNTEAF
J gene: TRBJ1-1
V gene: TRBV6-5

CDR3 protein: ASSQEDQGPYNEQF
J gene: TRBJ2-1
V gene: TRBV4-3

CDR3 protein: ASSRDEGIKPQH
J gene: TRBJ1-5
V gene: TRBV19

CDR3 protein: ASVSGLGTEAF
J gene: TRBJ1-1
V gene: TRBV12-5

CDR3 protein: ASSPDGNSPETQY
J gene: TRBJ2-5
V gene: TRBV7-2

CDR3 protein: ASSYRDRALL
J gene: TRBJ1-4
V gene: TRBV6-6

CDR3 protein: ASSIEGQVYQPQH
J gene: TRBJ1-5
V gene: TRBV19

CDR3 protein: ASSIPSGTDYNEQF
J gene: TRBJ2-1
V gene: TRBV5-1

CDR3 protein: ASSRGLAGGNEQF
J gene: TRBJ2-1
V gene: TRBV7-7

CDR3 protein: ASNKEGALEQY
J gene: TRBJ2-7
V gene: TRBV2

CDR3 protein: SAGGGNYGYT
J gene: TRBJ1-2
V gene: TRBV29-1

CDR3 protein: ASSLRQPRAGANVLT
J gene: TRBJ2-6
V gene: TRBV27

CDR3 protein: ASSKGTDGYT
J gene: TRBJ1-2
V gene: TRBV12-3/TRBV12-4

CDR3 protein: ASSEADRSNQPQH
J gene: TRBJ1-5
V gene: TRBV2

CDR3 protein: ASRGINEKLF
J gene: TRBJ1-4
V gene: TRBV6-5

CDR3 protein: ATFGTGRFLNEQF
J gene: TRBJ2-1
V gene: TRBV24-1

CDR3 protein: ASSLTPDSVVNYGYT
J gene: TRBJ1-2
V gene: TRBV11-3

CDR3 protein: ATSRDRGTNYGYT
J gene: TRBJ1-2
V gene: TRBV15